This entry concerns a single T cell receptor (beta chain). What this receptor recognizes is not known. No base qualities exist here, and no much larger clone lies one base off it. The sample is drawn from a study of tumor-infiltrating lymphocytes in oesophageal squamous cell carcinoma (dated by TCRdb to the mid-2010s). Based on the germline V gene (reference sequence), the CDR1 and CDR2 sequences are LNHDA and SQIVND. Trimming costs V 5 bases and J 3 bases, and their ends lie 10 bases apart. There are 13 amino acids in the CDR3, from cysteine to phenylalanine inclusive. Only the CDR3 part of the read is kept: 39 bases, read in frame from the first base. The method behind the library was PCR. Reads for this sample came from an Illumina HiSeq 2000. TCRdb ran its own pipeline on the public reads, namely fastp trimming at Q25 and MiXCR clone calling, and kept in-frame beta chains. Every distinct CDR3 protein forms one entry, paired with its most common genes and DNA. Present in this sample are 5,500 to 6,500 distinct CDR3 sequences, roughly 15% of which were seen just once. The ten largest account for approximately 17% of the sample.

This receptor was obtained from a male donor with esophageal squamous cell carcinoma. This receptor chain uses TRBV19 and TRBJ1-1; no D gene can be assigned with confidence. The sample taken for sequencing was esophageal tumor tissue. The CDR3 region: CASSRTLDTEAFF. The nucleotide sequence reads as follows: TGTGCCAGTAGTCGGACGTTGGACACTGAAGCTTTCTTT.